This entry is about one T cell receptor (beta chain). No antigen is known for it. Time point described: week 23, last vaccination. With topical imiquimod, each dose of the vaccine consisted of 300 ug of mutant IDH1 20-mer peptide. The data belong to a study of a mutant IDH1 vaccine in newly diagnosed glioma. Study-level information: In weeks 1, 3, 5, 7, 11, 15, 19 and 23, patients were vaccinated. Before enrollment, patients got radiotherapy alone, temozolomide alone, or mostly the combination.

This CDR3 has 15 residues. The ends were cut back, 0 bases at V and 6 bases at J, with 13 bases in the middle. Germline values: CDR1 SGHDT, CDR2 YYEEEE. The table came from immunoSEQ multiplex PCR; TCRdb's copy has only in-frame clones and leaves some out. This sample has 40,000 to 50,000 clones, with around 76% found just once. V and J are TRBV5-6 and TRBJ1-5; weak D call: TRBD1 (5 bases). Sequenced here: PBMCs, sampled from a glioma patient whose treatment included an IDH1 peptide vaccine. The clonotype originates from a man over 45 with glioma. In nucleotides, the CDR3 is TGTGCCAGCAGCTTGGGGGGAACGGGACGTCAGCCCCAGCATTTT. It encodes CASSLGGTGRQPQHF.